Included here is one TCR beta chain sequence, with context. Its binding antigen is unknown. Nothing much larger sits one base from this clone, and base qualities are not available. The germline V gene sets CDR1 to KGHSH and CDR2 to LQKENI. The CDR3 numbers 12 residues from cysteine through phenylalanine. Just the 36-base CDR3 DNA is kept, in frame starting at base 1. Trimming accounts for 4 bases at V and 8 bases at J, while the number of junction bases matched to no gene is 1. The data originate from a study of Ad26.COV2.S vaccination and SARS-CoV-2 variants (dated by TCRdb to about 2021). For the study in its entirety: Donors in the vaccine arm were drawn from COV1001, a phase I-IIa trial of Ad26.COV2.S in healthy adults that was multicentre, randomized, double-blind and placebo-controlled. Ad26.COV2.S was administered intramuscularly at 5 x 10^10 or 1 x 10^11 viral particles, either as a single shot or as two shots given 56 days apart. TCRbeta repertoire sequencing served as the tool for gauging how specific and how broad the SARS-CoV-2-reactive T cell receptors were following Ad26.COV2.S vaccination. The TCR-sequenced set comprised about 32 samples: some 20 Ad26.COV2.S vaccine recipients, 5 placebo recipients and 8 SARS-CoV-2 convalescent individuals. Trial participants were randomized into five groups of five, in which low-dose or high-dose Ad26.COV2.S was given once or twice, or placebo was given on both occasions. Investigators remained blinded to trial group allocation during experiments and outcome assessment.

Results and caveats for the whole study, not just this receptor: After vaccination, substantial breadth of spike-specific CD8+ and CD4+ T cell responses was reported. It was noted by the authors that total T cell responses may have been underestimated by the TCR breadth and depth analyses. Comparing responses between vaccine doses or regimens was not something the study was powered to do. Compared with placebo recipients, Ad26.COV2.S recipients showed higher spike-specific TCR breadth (P = 0.0014). Non-spike TCR breadth was comparable between vaccine and placebo recipients, consistent with the vaccine containing only spike.

The immunoSEQ Assay was the method used to sequence TCRbeta CDR3 regions. After extraction, genomic DNA underwent amplification by bias-controlled multiplex PCR, followed by high-throughput sequencing. On the authors' methods: Collapsing and filtering of sequences were performed to quantify the absolute abundance of each unique TCRbeta CDR3 region. Usable DNA was measured by amplifying reference genes present in all nucleated cells, and TCRbeta template counts were normalized to that usable DNA to estimate T cell fraction. Repertoire TCRs were annotated as SARS-CoV-2-specific when V gene, CDR3 amino acid sequence and J gene were exactly matched to a known reactive TCR set. The reference SARS-CoV-2 TCR set was obtained from MIRA and was filtered for enrichment in COVID-19-positive ImmuneCODE repertoires, whereby public or cross-reactive TCRs were removed. Drawing on the MIRA antigens, annotated TCRs were analysed further at the level of specific ORF or position within ORF. Breadth was defined as annotated unique rearrangements over total unique productive rearrangements; depth was the summed frequency of those rearrangements. Two-sided Wilcoxon rank-sum tests were applied when comparing TCR breadth between groups. Entries here come from immuneACCESS through TCRdb and include only in-frame sequences with V and J called. Some clones fail to appear in such tables; in the studies checked, an unresolved V gene covers under half of the shortfall, and the cause of the remainder is unknown. That table furnishes V, J and clone size, whereas the DNA furnished D and trimming. This sample is represented by about 400,000 clones; 83% of them were singletons. In total, the top ten clones hold approximately 7.8% of the sample.

The treatment or condition label for this specimen denotes: roughly 20 received Ad26.COV2.S at low or high dose, single or two shots; 5 received placebo; per-sample allocation not given. For vaccine and placebo recipients, the sequenced repertoires came from samples collected on day 63 after the first injection. Cohort 1b enrolled about two dozen adults aged 18-55 years at a single site in Boston, USA, between 29 July and 7 August 2020. As a vaccine, Ad26.COV2.S was a replication-incompetent adenovirus type 26 vector that expressed a prefusion-stabilized SARS-CoV-2 spike protein derived from the original Wuhan strain.

Here the sequenced sample was peripheral blood, taken in a trial of Ad26.COV2.S vaccine versus placebo. The receptor's source is a person aged 18-60 years who received the Ad26.COV2.S COVID-19 vaccine or a placebo. Recombination joined TRBV18 with TRBJ1-4, and 7 junctional nucleotides match TRBD1. The DNA is as follows: TGTGCCAGCTCACTGACAGGGGAAAAACTGTTTTTT. This encodes CASSLTGEKLFF.